A selection of T cell receptor beta chains follows, all from one sample in a study of T-cell memory formation after mild COVID-19. From the 5' RACE reads, TCRdb called clonotypes with MiXCR, one entry per CDR3 protein. The table shows approximately 270,000 distinct CDR3 sequences, with 16% occurring only once. The sequenced material came from PBMCs or a T cell subset sorted from them (not recorded which). The receptors derive from a man younger than 30 who had mild COVID-19 (a few samples of this study predate the infection). Cell type and time point are not known. CDR3s leave out the opening cysteine and the closing phenylalanine or tryptophan.

j_gene,v_gene,CDR3aa
TRBJ1-2,TRBV20-1,SANTRQGAYGYT
TRBJ1-6,TRBV6-5,ASSERPGQPNSPLH
TRBJ2-5,TRBV7-2,ASSLVQETQY
TRBJ1-6,TRBV4-3,ASSQGQGATLSPLH
TRBJ2-1,TRBV3-1,ASSQDGSGYNEQF
TRBJ2-6,TRBV5-1,ASSPTGDPSSGANVLT
TRBJ2-1,TRBV5-5,ASSLVAGNEQF
TRBJ2-5,TRBV12-3/TRBV12-4,ASSLGPPYQETQY
TRBJ2-2,TRBV18,ASSPQDLASGTGELF
TRBJ2-1,TRBV7-2,ASSLGLAGGRSYNEQF
TRBJ2-1,TRBV7-6,ASSLDGKNEQF
TRBJ2-1,TRBV20-1,SALAGGNNEQF
TRBJ1-1,TRBV20-1,SAAGGEGTEAF
TRBJ1-1,TRBV20-1,SVRRGAPEAF
TRBJ1-4,TRBV5-1,ASSWRGSGEKLF
TRBJ2-1,TRBV27,ASSIVSGYNEQF
TRBJ2-7,TRBV4-3,ASSQARTGGVEQY
TRBJ2-4,TRBV5-1,ASSWGGEGNIQY
TRBJ2-7,TRBV12-3/TRBV12-4,ASGLAHEQY
TRBJ1-2,TRBV7-2,ASSFDGQDNYGYT
TRBJ2-3,TRBV20-1,SARASAGTLTDTQY
TRBJ1-2,TRBV28,ASILTGGGGYT
TRBJ2-1,TRBV11-1,ASSRSGYSSLYEQF
TRBJ2-2,TRBV6-2/TRBV6-3,ASSSGFGPLYTGELF
TRBJ2-1,TRBV3-1,ASSQAAGGGNEQF
TRBJ1-1,TRBV24-1,ATSPLHLNTEAF
TRBJ2-7,TRBV27,ASRDKSYEQY
TRBJ2-7,TRBV5-1,ASSFQGVYEQY
TRBJ1-5,TRBV6-6,ASSGSYVEPQH